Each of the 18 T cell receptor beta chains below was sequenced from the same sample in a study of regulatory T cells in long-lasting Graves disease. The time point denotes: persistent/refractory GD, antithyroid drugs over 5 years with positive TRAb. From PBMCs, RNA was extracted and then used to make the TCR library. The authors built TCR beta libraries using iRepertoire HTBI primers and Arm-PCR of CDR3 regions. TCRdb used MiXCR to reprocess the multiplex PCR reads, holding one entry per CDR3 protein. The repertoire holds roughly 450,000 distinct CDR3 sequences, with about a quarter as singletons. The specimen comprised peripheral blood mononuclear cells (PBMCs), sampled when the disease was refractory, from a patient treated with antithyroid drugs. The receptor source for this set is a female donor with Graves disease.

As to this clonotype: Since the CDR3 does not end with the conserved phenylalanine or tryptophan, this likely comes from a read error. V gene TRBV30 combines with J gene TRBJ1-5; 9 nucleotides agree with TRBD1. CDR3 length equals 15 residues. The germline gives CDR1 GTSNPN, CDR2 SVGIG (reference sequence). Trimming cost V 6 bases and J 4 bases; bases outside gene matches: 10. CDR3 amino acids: CACQAGTGTNQPQHL. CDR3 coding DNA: TGTGCCTGTCAAGCCGGGACAGGGACAAATCAGCCCCAGCATCTT.

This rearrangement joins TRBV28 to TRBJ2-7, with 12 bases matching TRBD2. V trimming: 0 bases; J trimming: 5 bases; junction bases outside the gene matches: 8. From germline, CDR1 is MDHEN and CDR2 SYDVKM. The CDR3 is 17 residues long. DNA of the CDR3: TGTGCCAGCAGTTTATGGCTATCGAGACTAGCGGGAGACGAGCAGTACTTC. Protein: CASSLWLSRLAGDEQYF.

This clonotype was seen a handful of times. The CDR3 spells CAISETVREQYF. DNA for the CDR3: TGTGCCATCAGTGAAACAGTACGCGAGCAGTACTTC. The gene calls are TRBV10-3 and TRBJ2-7; D is uncertain. The CDR3 totals 12 residues. From germline, CDR1 is ENHRY and CDR2 SYGVKD. Deletions cut 3 bases from V and 6 bases from J, with 9 bases between.

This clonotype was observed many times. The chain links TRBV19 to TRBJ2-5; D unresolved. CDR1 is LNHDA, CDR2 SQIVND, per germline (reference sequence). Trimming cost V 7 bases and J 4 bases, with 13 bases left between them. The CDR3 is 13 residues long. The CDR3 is CASIPNDGETQYF. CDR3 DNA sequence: TGTGCCAGTATCCCCAACGATGGAGAGACCCAGTACTTC. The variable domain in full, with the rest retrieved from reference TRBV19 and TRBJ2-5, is DGGITQSPKYLFRKEGQNVTLSCEQNLNHDAMYWYRQDPGQGLRLIYYSQIVNDFQKGDIAEGYSVSREKKESFPLTVTSAQKNPTAFYLCASIPNDGETQYFGPGTRLLVL.

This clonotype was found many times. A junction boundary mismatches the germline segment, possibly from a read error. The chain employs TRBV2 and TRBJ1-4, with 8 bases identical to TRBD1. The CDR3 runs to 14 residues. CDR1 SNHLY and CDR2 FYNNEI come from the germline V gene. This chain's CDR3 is CASSEDRGDEKLFF. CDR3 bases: TGTGCCAGCAGCGAAGACAGGGGAGATGAAAAACTGTTTTTT.

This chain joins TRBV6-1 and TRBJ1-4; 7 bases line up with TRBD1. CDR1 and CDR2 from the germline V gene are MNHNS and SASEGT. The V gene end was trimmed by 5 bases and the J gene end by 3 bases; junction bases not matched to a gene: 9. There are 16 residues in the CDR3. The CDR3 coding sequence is TGTGCCAGCAGTCCGCGGGGACAGATTCCTAATGAAAAACTGTTTTTT. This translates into CASSPRGQIPNEKLFF.

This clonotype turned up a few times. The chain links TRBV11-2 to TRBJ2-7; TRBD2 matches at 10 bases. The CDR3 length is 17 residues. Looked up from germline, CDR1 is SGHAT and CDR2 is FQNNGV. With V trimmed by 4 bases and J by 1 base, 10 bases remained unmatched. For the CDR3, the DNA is TGTGCCAGCAGCTCGGTTCTCAGCGGGAGGGATTCCTACGAGCAGTACTTC. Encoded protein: CASSSVLSGRDSYEQYF.

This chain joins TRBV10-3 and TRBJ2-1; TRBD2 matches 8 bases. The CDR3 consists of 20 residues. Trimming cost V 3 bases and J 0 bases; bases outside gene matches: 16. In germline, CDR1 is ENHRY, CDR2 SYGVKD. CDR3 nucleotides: TGTGCCATCAGTGACATCGGCGTCGGGAGGGCCGAAGGCTCCTACAATGAGCAGTTCTTC. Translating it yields CAISDIGVGRAEGSYNEQFF.

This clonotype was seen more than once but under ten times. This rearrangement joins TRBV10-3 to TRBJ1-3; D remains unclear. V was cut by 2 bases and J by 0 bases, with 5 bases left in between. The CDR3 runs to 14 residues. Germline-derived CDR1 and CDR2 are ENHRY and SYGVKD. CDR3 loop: CAISEAGSGNTIYF. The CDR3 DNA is TGTGCCATCAGTGAGGCAGGCTCTGGAAACACCATATATTTT.

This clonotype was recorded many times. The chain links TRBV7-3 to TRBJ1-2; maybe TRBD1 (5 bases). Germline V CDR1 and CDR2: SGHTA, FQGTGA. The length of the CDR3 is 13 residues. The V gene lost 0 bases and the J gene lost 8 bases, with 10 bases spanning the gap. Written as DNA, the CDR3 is TGTGCCAGCAGCTTAACCAGGGACGCGGGCTACACCTTC. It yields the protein CASSLTRDAGYTF.

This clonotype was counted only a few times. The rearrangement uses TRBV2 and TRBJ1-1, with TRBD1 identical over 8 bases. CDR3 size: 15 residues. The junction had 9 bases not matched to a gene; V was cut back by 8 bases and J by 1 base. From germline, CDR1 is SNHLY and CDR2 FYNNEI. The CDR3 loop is CASRLGGQGNTEAFF. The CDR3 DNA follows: TGTGCCAGCCGATTAGGCGGACAGGGGAACACTGAAGCTTTCTTT.

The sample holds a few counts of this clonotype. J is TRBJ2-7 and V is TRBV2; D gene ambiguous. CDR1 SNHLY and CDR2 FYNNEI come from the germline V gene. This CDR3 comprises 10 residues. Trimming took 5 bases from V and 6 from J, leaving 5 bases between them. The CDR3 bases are TGTGCCAGCAGTTTAGCCGAGCAGTACTTC. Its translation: CASSLAEQYF.

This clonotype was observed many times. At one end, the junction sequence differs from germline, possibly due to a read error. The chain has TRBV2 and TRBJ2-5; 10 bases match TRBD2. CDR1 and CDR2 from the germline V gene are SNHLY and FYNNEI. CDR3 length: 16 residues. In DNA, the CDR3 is TGTGCTAGCACCCGCTCGAGCGGGAGGGCCGTGGAGACCCAGTACTTC. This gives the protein CASTRSSGRAVETQYF.

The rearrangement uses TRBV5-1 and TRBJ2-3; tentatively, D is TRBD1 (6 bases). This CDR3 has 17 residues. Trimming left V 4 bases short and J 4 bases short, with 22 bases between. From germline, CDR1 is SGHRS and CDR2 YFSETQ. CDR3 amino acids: CASSPWDTLSPADTQYF. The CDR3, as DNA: TGCGCCAGCAGCCCGTGGGACACCTTAAGTCCCGCAGATACGCAGTATTTT.

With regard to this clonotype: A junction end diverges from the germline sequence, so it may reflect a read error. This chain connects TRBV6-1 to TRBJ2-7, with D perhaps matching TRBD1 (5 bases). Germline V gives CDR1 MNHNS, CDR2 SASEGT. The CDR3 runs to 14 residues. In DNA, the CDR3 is TGTGCCAGCAGAGAGTCAGGGATTGGGTACGAGCATTACTTC. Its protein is CASRESGIGYEHYF.

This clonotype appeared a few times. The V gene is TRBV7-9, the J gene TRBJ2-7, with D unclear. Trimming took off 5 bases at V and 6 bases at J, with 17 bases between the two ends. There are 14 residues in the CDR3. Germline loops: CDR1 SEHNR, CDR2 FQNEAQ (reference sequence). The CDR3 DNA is TGTGCCAGCAGCGACGCGGCAGGAACGGGCGAGCAGTACTTC. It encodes CASSDAAGTGEQYF. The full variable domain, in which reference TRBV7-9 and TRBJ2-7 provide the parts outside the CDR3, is DTGVSQNPRHKITKRGQNVTFRCDPISEHNRLYWYRQTLGQGPEFLTYFQNEAQLEKSRLLSDRFSAERPKGSFSTLEIQRTEQGDSAMYLCASSDAAGTGEQYFGPGTRLTVT.

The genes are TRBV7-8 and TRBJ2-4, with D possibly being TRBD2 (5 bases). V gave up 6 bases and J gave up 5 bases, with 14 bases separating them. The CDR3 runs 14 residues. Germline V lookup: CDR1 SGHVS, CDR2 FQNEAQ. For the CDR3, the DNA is TGTGCCAGCAGTAATAGGGCGGGCCAAAACATTCAGTACTTC. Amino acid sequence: CASSNRAGQNIQYF.

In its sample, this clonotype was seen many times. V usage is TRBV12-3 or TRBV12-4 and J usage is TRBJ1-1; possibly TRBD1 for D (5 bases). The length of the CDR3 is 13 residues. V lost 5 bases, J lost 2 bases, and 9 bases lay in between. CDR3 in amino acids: CASSPDINTEAFF. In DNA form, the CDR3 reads TGTGCCAGCAGTCCGGACATTAACACTGAAGCTTTCTTT.